The source of this T cell receptor beta chain is a study of regulatory T cells in long-lasting Graves disease. General study findings and limits: Persistent Graves' cases showed lower TCR diversity than newly diagnosed cases. Exclusively peripheral blood, rather than thyroid tissue, was studied.

Building the TCR beta libraries relied on iRepertoire HTBI primers, and CDR3 regions underwent Arm-PCR. TCRdb used MiXCR to reprocess the multiplex PCR reads, holding one entry per CDR3 protein. The sample lists about 500,000 distinct CDR3 sequences, more than 10% occurring once. This clonotype has a count of ten or more. As yet, its antigen is unknown. CDR1 and CDR2 (germline): LNHDA, SQIVND (reference sequence). V was clipped by 4 bases and J by 1 base, with 16 bases between them. The CDR3 runs to 16 residues. Time point: newly diagnosed GD, antithyroid drugs for less than 3 months. PBMCs provided the RNA from which the TCR library was made. In Xi'an, China, an endocrinology department was the source of patients. Another study also made use of these data, one on T cells in Graves' hyperthyroidism and ophthalmopathy. That study adds: The study enrolled patients aged 18 to 65 with newly diagnosed hyperthyroidism of under 2 months' duration.

The TCR sequence derives from a woman between 25 and 40 years old with Graves disease. The rearrangement uses TRBV19 and TRBJ1-1; possibly TRBD1 for D (5 bases). Source: peripheral blood mononuclear cells (PBMCs), taken at new diagnosis, from a patient treated with antithyroid drugs. The CDR3 spells CASSKLRDAENTEAFF. DNA of the CDR3: TGTGCCAGTAGTAAACTCCGGGACGCTGAGAACACTGAAGCTTTCTTT.